This T cell receptor beta chain was identified in a study of identical twins' blood T cells. About the study: Approximately 12 libraries, six alpha and six beta, gave around 48 million reads. The study, taken as a whole, reports: Twins shared more top CDR3 clonotypes than unrelated donors did.

With respect to this clonotype: Its antigen is undetermined. Since no conserved phenylalanine or tryptophan closes the CDR3, a read error is the likely cause.

Per the authors' pipeline: Each library had about 2.2 to 3.6 million CDR3 reads and about 100,000 to nearly 500,000 clonotypes. TCRdb reanalysed the 5' RACE reads using MiXCR and keeps one entry per CDR3 protein. Here the V and J calls rest on TCRdb's processing, not on the authors' analysis. The table shows 300,000 to 450,000 distinct CDR3 sequences, with about 28% occurring only once. The germline gives CDR1 SGHVS, CDR2 FQNEAQ. Trimming pared 3 bases from V and 5 bases from J, leaving 13 bases between. The CDR3 spans 14 residues. The three twin pairs were reared together, likely meeting the same infections.

Sequenced sample: PBMCs. V is TRBV7-8 and J is TRBJ1-1, with a tentative D call TRBD1 (6 bases). This TCR was recovered from a woman aged 18 to 55 in good health. The CDR3 DNA follows: TGTGCCAGCAGCTTCGTGGGAAGGGGGACTGAAGCTTTCCTT. Translated, it gives CASSFVGRGTEAFL.